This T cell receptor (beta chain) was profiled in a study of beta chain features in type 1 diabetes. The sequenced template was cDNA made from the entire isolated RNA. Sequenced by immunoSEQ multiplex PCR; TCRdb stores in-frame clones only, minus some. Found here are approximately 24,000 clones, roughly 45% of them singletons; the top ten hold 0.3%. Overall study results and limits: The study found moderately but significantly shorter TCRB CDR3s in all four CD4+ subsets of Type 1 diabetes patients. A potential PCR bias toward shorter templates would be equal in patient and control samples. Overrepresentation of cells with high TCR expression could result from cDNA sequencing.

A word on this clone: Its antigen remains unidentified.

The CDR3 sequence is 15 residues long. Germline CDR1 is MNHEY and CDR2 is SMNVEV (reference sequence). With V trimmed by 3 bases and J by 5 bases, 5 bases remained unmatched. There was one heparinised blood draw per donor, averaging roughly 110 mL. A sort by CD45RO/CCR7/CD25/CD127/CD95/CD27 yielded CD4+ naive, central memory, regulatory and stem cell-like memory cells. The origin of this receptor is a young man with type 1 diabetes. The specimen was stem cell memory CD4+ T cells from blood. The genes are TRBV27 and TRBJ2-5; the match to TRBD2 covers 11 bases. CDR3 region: CASSLDSGRGETQYF. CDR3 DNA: TGTGCCAGCAGTTTGGATAGCGGGAGGGGGGAGACCCAGTACTTC.